This TCR beta chain was captured by sequencing in a study of cytomegalovirus exposure and HLA in healthy donors. From germline, CDR1 is SGHRS and CDR2 YFSETQ. The CDR3 covers 15 residues. Trimming took 4 bases from V and 3 from J; bases not matched to a gene: 10. PCR involved 60 Vbeta and 13 Jbeta primers. This table comes from immunoSEQ multiplex PCR, and its TCRdb copy is limited to in-frame clones, with some not included. The data show 150,000 to 200,000 clones, 65% to 70% seen once. The chain uses TRBV5-1 and TRBJ2-7; 7 bases map to TRBD1. Sequencing input: PBMCs. The receptor was isolated from a woman aged 18-29 years in good health and CMV-seropositive. The CDR3 DNA reads TGCGCCAGCAGCCCTGCCGGGACAGATAACTACGAGCAGTACTTC. Protein product: CASSPAGTDNYEQYF.